This T cell receptor beta chain was sequenced in a study of a mutant IDH1 vaccine in newly diagnosed glioma (dated by TCRdb to the early 2020s). Notes on the research overall: Of the roughly 32 patients who were treated, around 60% were male and around 40% were female, and the mean age was about 40 years. Peripheral blood was collected at six visits: V03 (baseline), V05, V07, V10, V12 and V13. Longitudinal TCRB deep sequencing was done for roughly 23 treated patients, wherever samples were available for exploratory analyses. Before enrollment, patients had received standard therapy of radiotherapy alone, temozolomide alone, or radiochemotherapy with temozolomide; most received the combination. Study-level results and caveats: Availability determined which PBMC samples were chosen for TCRB deep sequencing. Vaccine-induced immune responses across multiple MHC alleles were detected in 93.3% of patients. According to the authors, sample limitations meant that analyses of patient blood samples could not be reproduced. Pseudoprogression seemed to be unrelated to changes in the top peripheral T cell clonotypes found by TCRB sequencing.

The method was the immunoSEQ multiplex PCR assay. Following the manufacturer's protocol, the hsTCRB Kit was used to amplify rearranged TCR beta chain sequences. TCRB libraries were sequenced on an Illumina MiSeq. In the source study's methods: The kit vendor's proprietary platform handled demultiplexing, trimming and gene mapping. TCRdb carries this immuneACCESS record with in-frame sequences only. Its versions omit some clonotypes, under half of them owing to an unresolved V gene in the studies checked, with the rest unexplained. For V, J and clone size, that table is used; D and trimming come from the DNA. This sample holds tens of thousands of clones; roughly 87% were observed only once. The top ten constitute under 25% of the sample. The sample's time point label, in plain terms: baseline, week 1 (first vaccination visit). The treatment or condition label of this sample denotes: pre-vaccination baseline after standard-of-care therapy. The donors had newly diagnosed IDH1-mutant astrocytomas of WHO grade 3 or 4 that showed loss of nuclear ATRX. The samples were drawn from NOA16, a multicentre, single-arm, open-label phase I trial in Germany that tested a mutant IDH1 peptide vaccine in humans for the first time. Visit V03 blood draws served as the baseline sample for immunogenicity testing. The DNeasy Blood and Tissue Kit was used to extract genomic DNA from EDTA blood for TCRB sequencing.

Reading the germline V gene gives CDR1 LGHNA and CDR2 YSLEER. Spanning cysteine to phenylalanine, the CDR3 consists of 17 amino acids. The DNA shown is the 51-base CDR3, in frame from base 1. V is cut by 1 base and J by 2 bases, and the space between the germline ends is 15 bases. In regard to this clone: The target of this receptor is not known. No base quality values were provided; no much bigger clone lies one nucleotide off.

The chain links TRBV4-3 with TRBJ2-1, and TRBD2 may be the D gene, going by 6 matching bases. This TCR was sampled from a man under 40 with glioma. Sequenced here: PBMCs, sampled from a glioma patient treated with radiotherapy, temozolomide or both. The nucleotides read TGCGCCAGCAGCCAAGTTCAGGGTTCGGGGGCCTACAATGAGCAGTTCTTC. It translates to CASSQVQGSGAYNEQFF.